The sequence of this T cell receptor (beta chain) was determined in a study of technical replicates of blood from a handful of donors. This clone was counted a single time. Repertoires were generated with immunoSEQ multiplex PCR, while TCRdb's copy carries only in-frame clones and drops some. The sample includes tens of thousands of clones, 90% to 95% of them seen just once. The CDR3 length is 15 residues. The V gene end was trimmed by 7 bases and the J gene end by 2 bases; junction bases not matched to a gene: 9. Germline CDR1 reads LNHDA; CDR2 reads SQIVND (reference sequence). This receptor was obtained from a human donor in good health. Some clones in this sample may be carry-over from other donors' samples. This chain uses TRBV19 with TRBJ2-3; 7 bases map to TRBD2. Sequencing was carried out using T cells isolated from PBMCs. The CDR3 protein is CASTPAGLITDTQYF. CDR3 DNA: TGTGCCAGTACCCCAGCGGGGCTCATCACAGATACGCAGTATTTT. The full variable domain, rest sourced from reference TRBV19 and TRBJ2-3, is DGGITQSPKYLFRKEGQNVTLSCEQNLNHDAMYWYRQDPGQGLRLIYYSQIVNDFQKGDIAEGYSVSREKKESFPLTVTSAQKNPTAFYLCASTPAGLITDTQYFGPGTRLTVL.